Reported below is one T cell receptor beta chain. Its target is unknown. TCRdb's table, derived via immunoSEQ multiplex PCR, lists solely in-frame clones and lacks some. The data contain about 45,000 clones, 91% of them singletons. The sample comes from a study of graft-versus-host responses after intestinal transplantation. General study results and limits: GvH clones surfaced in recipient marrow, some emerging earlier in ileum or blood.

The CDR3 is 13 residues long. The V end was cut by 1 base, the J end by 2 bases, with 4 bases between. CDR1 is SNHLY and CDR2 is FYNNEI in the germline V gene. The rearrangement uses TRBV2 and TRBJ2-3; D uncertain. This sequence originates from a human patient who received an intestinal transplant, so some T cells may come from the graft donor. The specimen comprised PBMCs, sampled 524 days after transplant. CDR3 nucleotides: TGTGCCAGCAGTGAAGGGGACACAGATACGCAGTATTTT. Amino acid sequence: CASSEGDTDTQYF. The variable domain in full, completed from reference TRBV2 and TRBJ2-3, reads EPEVTQTPSHQVTQMGQEVILRCVPISNHLYFYWYRQILGQKVEFLVSFYNNEISEKSEIFDDQFSVERPDGSNFTLKIRSTKLEDSAMYFCASSEGDTDTQYFGPGTRLTVL.